Listed below are T cell receptor beta chains from one sample, sequenced in a study of STAT5B mutations in CD4+ large granular lymphocyte leukemia. Generated by immunoSEQ multiplex PCR, the TCRdb table keeps only in-frame clones and is missing some. The sample includes tens of thousands of clones, over 70% of them seen just once. Material for sequencing was CD4+ T cells from blood buffy coats. The receptors shown here come from a human donor in good health. CDR3s include the opening cysteine and the closing phenylalanine or tryptophan. The D gene is left open where the match is weak. Clone size, where shown, is once, few, many, or a class for clones that have expanded.

d_call: NA
j_call: TRBJ2-3
v_call: TRBV7-7
clone_size: NA
cdr3_aa: CASSLAQGNTDTQYF
cdr3_nt: TGTGCCAGCAGCTTAGCACAGGGAAACACAGATACGCAGTATTTT

d_call: TRBD2
j_call: TRBJ2-1
v_call: TRBV7-9
clone_size: NA
cdr3_aa: CASSPSGSGYNEQFF
cdr3_nt: TGTGCCAGCAGCCCCAGCGGGAGTGGCTACAATGAGCAGTTCTTC

d_call: NA
j_call: TRBJ1-2
v_call: TRBV28
clone_size: once
cdr3_aa: CASSFPDILNYGYTF
cdr3_nt: TGTGCCAGCAGTTTTCCGGACATCCTCAACTATGGCTACACCTTC

d_call: TRBD2
j_call: TRBJ2-1
v_call: TRBV5-5
clone_size: few
cdr3_aa: CASSLDGLAGEQFF
cdr3_nt: TGTGCCAGCAGCTTAGACGGACTAGCTGGTGAGCAGTTCTTC

d_call: NA
j_call: TRBJ1-5
v_call: TRBV28
clone_size: few
cdr3_aa: CASSLVNNQPQHF
cdr3_nt: TGTGCCAGCAGTTTAGTAAACAATCAGCCCCAGCATTTT

d_call: TRBD2
j_call: TRBJ2-2
v_call: TRBV6-5
clone_size: NA
cdr3_aa: CASRPSGSGTGELFF
cdr3_nt: TGTGCCAGCAGACCCAGCGGGAGCGGCACCGGGGAGCTGTTTTTT

d_call: NA
j_call: TRBJ1-2
v_call: TRBV6-1
clone_size: NA
cdr3_aa: CASSETGLVGGGYTF
cdr3_nt: TGTGCCAGCAGTGAAACAGGCCTAGTGGGGGGGGGCTACACCTTC

d_call: NA
j_call: TRBJ2-1
v_call: TRBV9
clone_size: NA
cdr3_aa: CASSPPGRLYEQFF
cdr3_nt: TGTGCCAGCAGCCCACCGGGGAGGCTCTACGAGCAGTTCTTC

d_call: TRBD1
j_call: TRBJ2-1
v_call: TRBV18
clone_size: NA
cdr3_aa: CASSRTGGAYPPYNEQFF
cdr3_nt: TGTGCCAGCTCACGGACAGGGGGCGCGTATCCCCCCTACAATGAGCAGTTCTTC

d_call: NA
j_call: TRBJ1-6
v_call: TRBV21-1
clone_size: NA
cdr3_aa: CASSKNFAGGRGNSPLHF
cdr3_nt: TGTGCCAGCAGCAAAAATTTTGCAGGGGGCCGTGGGAATTCACCCCTCCACTTT

d_call: TRBD1
j_call: TRBJ2-7
v_call: TRBV30
clone_size: NA
cdr3_aa: CAWSVTGGFEQYF
cdr3_nt: TGTGCCTGGAGTGTAACAGGGGGTTTCGAGCAGTACTTC

d_call: TRBD1
j_call: TRBJ1-5
v_call: TRBV19
clone_size: NA
cdr3_aa: CASSTPRGQVLNQPQHF
cdr3_nt: TGTGCCAGTAGTACACCCCGAGGACAGGTTCTGAATCAGCCCCAGCATTTT

d_call: TRBD1
j_call: TRBJ1-4
v_call: TRBV11-2
clone_size: NA
cdr3_aa: CASSFSGGSEKLFF
cdr3_nt: TGTGCCAGCAGCTTCTCAGGGGGGAGTGAAAAACTGTTTTTT

d_call: TRBD2
j_call: TRBJ2-3
v_call: TRBV28
clone_size: NA
cdr3_aa: CASSSRTSGRVTDTQYF
cdr3_nt: TGTGCCAGCAGCTCCCGGACTAGCGGGAGGGTGACAGATACGCAGTATTTT

d_call: NA
j_call: TRBJ2-2
v_call: TRBV11-3
clone_size: NA
cdr3_aa: CASSLSGWAGLGTGELFF
cdr3_nt: TGTGCCAGCAGCTTATCGGGGTGGGCAGGCTTGGGCACCGGGGAGCTGTTTTTT

d_call: TRBD2
j_call: TRBJ2-3
v_call: TRBV9
clone_size: NA
cdr3_aa: CASSVGIAGGTDTQYF
cdr3_nt: TGTGCCAGCAGCGTAGGCATAGCGGGGGGCACAGATACGCAGTATTTT

d_call: NA
j_call: TRBJ2-5
v_call: TRBV28
clone_size: NA
cdr3_aa: CASSFVSRETQYF
cdr3_nt: TGTGCCAGCAGTTTTGTTAGCAGAGAGACCCAGTACTTC

d_call: NA
j_call: TRBJ1-1
v_call: TRBV27
clone_size: NA
cdr3_aa: CASSWTENTEAFF
cdr3_nt: TGTGCCAGCAGTTGGACAGAGAACACTGAAGCTTTCTTT

d_call: NA
j_call: TRBJ2-5
v_call: TRBV28
clone_size: few
cdr3_aa: CASSLGGLETQYF
cdr3_nt: TGTGCCAGCAGTTTAGGGGGCCTAGAGACCCAGTACTTC

d_call: NA
j_call: TRBJ1-5
v_call: TRBV19
clone_size: NA
cdr3_aa: CASSRPLLNQPQHF
cdr3_nt: TGTGCCAGTAGTAGGCCCCTCCTTAATCAGCCCCAGCATTTT

d_call: NA
j_call: TRBJ1-1
v_call: TRBV7-9
clone_size: NA
cdr3_aa: CASSPGTEAFF
cdr3_nt: TGTGCCAGCAGCCCTGGTACTGAAGCTTTCTTT

d_call: NA
j_call: TRBJ2-1
v_call: TRBV19
clone_size: NA
cdr3_aa: CASKVGGAGSYNEQFF
cdr3_nt: TGTGCCAGTAAGGTGGGAGGTGCTGGCTCCTACAATGAGCAGTTCTTC

d_call: TRBD2
j_call: TRBJ2-7
v_call: TRBV6-5
clone_size: NA
cdr3_aa: CVSSQGLAGVGEQYF
cdr3_nt: TGTGTCAGCAGTCAGGGACTAGCGGGAGTGGGCGAGCAGTACTTC

d_call: NA
j_call: TRBJ1-3
v_call: TRBV28
clone_size: once
cdr3_aa: CASNGGPNTIYF
cdr3_nt: TGTGCCAGCAATGGGGGTCCAAACACCATATATTTT

d_call: NA
j_call: TRBJ1-1
v_call: TRBV5-1
clone_size: few
cdr3_aa: CASSLVRGTEAFF
cdr3_nt: TGCGCCAGCAGCTTGGTACGGGGGACTGAAGCTTTCTTT

d_call: NA
j_call: TRBJ1-5
v_call: TRBV9
clone_size: once
cdr3_aa: CASSAQGSSQPQHF
cdr3_nt: TGTGCCAGCAGCGCACAGGGATCCAGTCAGCCCCAGCATTTT

d_call: TRBD1
j_call: TRBJ1-2
v_call: TRBV11-2
clone_size: once
cdr3_aa: CASSEGQNYGYTF
cdr3_nt: TGTGCCAGCAGTGAGGGACAGAACTATGGCTACACCTTC

d_call: TRBD1
j_call: TRBJ2-7
v_call: TRBV7-2
clone_size: NA
cdr3_aa: CASSSRGTVAYEQYF
cdr3_nt: TGTGCCAGCAGCTCACGAGGGACAGTGGCCTACGAGCAGTACTTC

d_call: TRBD1
j_call: TRBJ2-5
v_call: TRBV5-1
clone_size: once
cdr3_aa: CASSLVGTDREETQYF
cdr3_nt: TGCGCCAGCAGCTTGGTGGGTACTGACAGGGAAGAGACCCAGTACTTC

d_call: NA
j_call: TRBJ2-7
v_call: TRBV6-1
clone_size: NA
cdr3_aa: CASSEAWLANNYEQYF
cdr3_nt: TGTGCCAGCAGTGAAGCGTGGCTGGCTAATAACTACGAGCAGTACTTC

d_call: TRBD2
j_call: TRBJ2-1
v_call: TRBV19
clone_size: NA
cdr3_aa: CASSIGRWRGGDEQFF
cdr3_nt: TGTGCCAGTAGTATAGGGCGATGGCGGGGGGGCGATGAGCAGTTCTTC

d_call: NA
j_call: TRBJ1-5
v_call: TRBV7-2
clone_size: NA
cdr3_aa: CASSLGVQANQPQHF
cdr3_nt: TGTGCCAGCAGCTTAGGGGTCCAGGCCAATCAGCCCCAGCATTTT

d_call: TRBD2
j_call: TRBJ2-2
v_call: TRBV5-4
clone_size: NA
cdr3_aa: CASSYGTSGITGELFF
cdr3_nt: TGTGCCAGCAGCTACGGGACTAGCGGGATCACCGGGGAGCTGTTTTTT

d_call: NA
j_call: TRBJ1-1
v_call: TRBV6-1
clone_size: NA
cdr3_aa: CASSGQGNTEAFF
cdr3_nt: TGTGCCAGCAGTGGGCAGGGGAACACTGAAGCTTTCTTT

d_call: NA
j_call: TRBJ2-2
v_call: TRBV27
clone_size: NA
cdr3_aa: CASSLWPPLNTGELFF
cdr3_nt: TGTGCCAGCAGTTTATGGCCCCCGTTAAACACCGGGGAGCTGTTTTTT

d_call: NA
j_call: TRBJ2-2
v_call: TRBV7-2
clone_size: NA
cdr3_aa: CASSFRGANTGELFF
cdr3_nt: TGTGCCAGCAGCTTTCGGGGCGCGAACACCGGGGAGCTGTTTTTT

d_call: NA
j_call: TRBJ2-1
v_call: TRBV6-1
clone_size: NA
cdr3_aa: CASTKVGLSNEQFF
cdr3_nt: TGTGCCAGCACTAAAGTAGGACTTAGCAATGAGCAGTTCTTC

d_call: TRBD2
j_call: TRBJ2-3
v_call: TRBV7-9
clone_size: NA
cdr3_aa: CASSRRTSGNADTQYF
cdr3_nt: TGTGCCAGCAGCCGCCGGACTAGCGGGAATGCAGATACGCAGTATTTT

d_call: TRBD2
j_call: TRBJ2-3
v_call: TRBV7-3
clone_size: NA
cdr3_aa: CASSLSGGPDTQYF
cdr3_nt: TGTGCCAGCAGCCTTAGCGGGGGCCCAGATACGCAGTATTTT

d_call: TRBD1
j_call: TRBJ1-1
v_call: TRBV6-5
clone_size: NA
cdr3_aa: CASRGTGRDTEAFF
cdr3_nt: TGTGCCAGCAGGGGGACAGGGAGGGACACTGAAGCTTTCTTT

d_call: NA
j_call: TRBJ1-1
v_call: TRBV18
clone_size: NA
cdr3_aa: CASSPSGGSGTEAFF
cdr3_nt: TGTGCCAGCTCACCCTCTGGGGGGTCTGGCACTGAAGCTTTCTTT

d_call: NA
j_call: TRBJ1-2
v_call: TRBV2
clone_size: NA
cdr3_aa: CASSDSRENYGYTF
cdr3_nt: TGTGCCAGCAGTGATTCTCGGGAAAACTATGGCTACACCTTC

d_call: NA
j_call: TRBJ1-3
v_call: TRBV28
clone_size: NA
cdr3_aa: CASWPGLYSGNTIYF
cdr3_nt: TGTGCCAGCTGGCCCGGTCTGTACTCTGGAAACACCATATATTTT

d_call: TRBD1
j_call: TRBJ1-2
v_call: TRBV5-4
clone_size: NA
cdr3_aa: CASSPGTGGETYGYTF
cdr3_nt: TGTGCCAGCAGTCCGGGTACAGGGGGTGAAACCTATGGCTACACCTTC

d_call: NA
j_call: TRBJ1-3
v_call: TRBV6-5
clone_size: NA
cdr3_aa: CASSTGGNTIYF
cdr3_nt: TGTGCCAGCAGTACGGGGGGGAACACCATATATTTT

d_call: NA
j_call: TRBJ1-1
v_call: TRBV11-3
clone_size: few
cdr3_aa: CASGWGENTEAFF
cdr3_nt: TGTGCCAGCGGATGGGGAGAGAACACTGAAGCTTTCTTT

d_call: TRBD1
j_call: TRBJ2-3
v_call: TRBV15
clone_size: once
cdr3_aa: CATSRGQGFYTQYF
cdr3_nt: TGTGCCACCAGCAGAGGACAGGGTTTTTATACGCAGTATTTT

d_call: TRBD2
j_call: TRBJ2-7
v_call: TRBV5-1
clone_size: NA
cdr3_aa: CASSTSGSSYEQYF
cdr3_nt: TGCGCCAGCAGCACTAGCGGGAGCTCCTACGAGCAGTACTTC

d_call: TRBD2
j_call: TRBJ2-3
v_call: TRBV7-9
clone_size: few
cdr3_aa: CASSGGTSGLTDTQYF
cdr3_nt: TGTGCCAGCAGCGGGGGGACTAGCGGACTCACAGATACGCAGTATTTT

d_call: NA
j_call: TRBJ2-3
v_call: TRBV7-2
clone_size: NA
cdr3_aa: CASSFRQGTDTQYF
cdr3_nt: TGTGCCAGCAGCTTTAGGCAGGGCACAGATACGCAGTATTTT